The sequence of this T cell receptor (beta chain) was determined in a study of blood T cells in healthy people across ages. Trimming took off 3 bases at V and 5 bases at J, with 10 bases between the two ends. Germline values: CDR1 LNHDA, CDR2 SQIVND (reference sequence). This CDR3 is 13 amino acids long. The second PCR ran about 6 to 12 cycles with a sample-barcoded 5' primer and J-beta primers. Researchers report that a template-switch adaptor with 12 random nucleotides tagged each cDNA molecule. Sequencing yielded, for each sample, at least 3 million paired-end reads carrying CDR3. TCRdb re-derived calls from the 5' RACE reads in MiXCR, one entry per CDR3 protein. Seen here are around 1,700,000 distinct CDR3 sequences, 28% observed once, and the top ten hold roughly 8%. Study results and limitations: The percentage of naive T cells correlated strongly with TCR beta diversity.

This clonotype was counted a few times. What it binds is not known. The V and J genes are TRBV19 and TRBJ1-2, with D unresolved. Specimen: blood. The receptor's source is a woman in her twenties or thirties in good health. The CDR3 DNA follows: TGTGCCAGTAGTATGTTAACGGATTATGGCTACACCTTC. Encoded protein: CASSMLTDYGYTF. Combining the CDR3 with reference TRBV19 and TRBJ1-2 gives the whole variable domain DGGITQSPKYLFRKEGQNVTLSCEQNLNHDAMYWYRQDPGQGLRLIYYSQIVNDFQKGDIAEGYSVSREKKESFPLTVTSAQKNPTAFYLCASSMLTDYGYTFGSGTRLTVV.